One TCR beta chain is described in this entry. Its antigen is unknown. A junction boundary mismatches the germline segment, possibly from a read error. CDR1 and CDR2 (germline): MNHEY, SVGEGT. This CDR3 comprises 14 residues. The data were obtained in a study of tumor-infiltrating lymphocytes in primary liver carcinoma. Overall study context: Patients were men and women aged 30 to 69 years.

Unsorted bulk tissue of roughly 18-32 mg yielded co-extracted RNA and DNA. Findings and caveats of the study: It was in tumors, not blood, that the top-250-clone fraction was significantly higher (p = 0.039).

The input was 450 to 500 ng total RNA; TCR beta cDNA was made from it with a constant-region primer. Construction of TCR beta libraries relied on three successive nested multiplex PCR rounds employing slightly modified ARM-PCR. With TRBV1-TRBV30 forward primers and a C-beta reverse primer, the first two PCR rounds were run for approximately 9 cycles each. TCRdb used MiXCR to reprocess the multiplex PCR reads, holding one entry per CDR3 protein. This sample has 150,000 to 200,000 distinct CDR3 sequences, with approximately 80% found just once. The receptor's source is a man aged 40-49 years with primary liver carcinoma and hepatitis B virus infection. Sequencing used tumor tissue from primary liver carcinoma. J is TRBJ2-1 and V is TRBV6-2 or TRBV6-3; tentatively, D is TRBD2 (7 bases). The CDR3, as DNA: TGTCCCAGCAGCGGGACAAGCGGAACCAATGAGCAGTTCTTC. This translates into CPSSGTSGTNEQFF.